This T cell receptor (beta chain) is from a study of response to subunit inactivated influenza vaccine. Study-level points and caveats: The authors suggested that every seasonal influenza vaccination recruits few new T cells.

Germline loops: CDR1 LGHDT, CDR2 YNNKEL (reference sequence). The CDR3 sequence is 13 residues long. V lost 3 bases and J lost 6, with 12 bases in between. Via MiXCR, TCRdb re-called the RT-PCR reads, giving one row per CDR3 protein. Of about 540,000 distinct CDR3 sequences listed, roughly 23% are singletons. Concerning this clonotype: Antigen: not known.

These data were also reused for a study on T cells expressing NK-cell markers. That work states: Production of TCR beta cDNA relied on 5'RACE template switching with UMIs. The contribution of dominant NKG2C+ clonotypes to CD8+ T cells in six donors was about 1.0-7.0%. Several donors likewise had their CD3+CD56-NKG2C+ fraction led by these clonotypes. There remained a lack of clarity about HCMV specificity of expanded NKG2C+ T cell clones.

The clonotype was recovered from a man aged 50 or older who received an inactivated influenza vaccine. The material sequenced was CD4+ T cells sorted from PBMCs, taken about 13 days after vaccination. V usage is TRBV3-1 and J usage is TRBJ2-7; D possibly corresponds to TRBD1 (6 bases). The CDR3 DNA sequence: TGTGCCAGCAGCCAGGGAACAGGGTCCGAGCAGTACTTC. Its translation: CASSQGTGSEQYF.